The clone carrying this T cell receptor beta chain was found many times. Its antigen is currently unknown. Each of the donors had roughly 9.7 milliliters of peripheral blood drawn into EDTA-treated Vacutainer tubes. Germline V gene sequence: CDR1 KGHSH, CDR2 LQKENI. The CDR3 extends over 17 amino acids. Between the trimmed V and J ends, which lost 0 bases and 4 bases, there was a span of 18 bases. This sample was taken from a study of blood T cells in healthy people across ages. Study-wide findings and caveats: Roughly linear declines in TCR beta diversity per million T cells occurred with age.

A second PCR of 7 to 11 cycles used a sample-barcoded 5' primer and a J-beta primer mix. Carrying 12 random nucleotides, a template-switch adaptor labeled each individual cDNA molecule. TCRdb re-called the 5' RACE reads through MiXCR, storing one row per CDR3 protein. The data show 650,000 to 1,000,000 distinct CDR3 sequences, 35% to 40% seen once. The sequenced material came from blood. The chain couples TRBV18 to TRBJ1-2; tentatively, D is TRBD1 (5 bases). The origin of this receptor is a man aged 18 to 29 in good health. CDR3 DNA sequence: TGTGCCAGCTCACCACCGCTCGGGGGAGTGATGGGCTATGGCTACACCTTC. Translated, it gives CASSPPLGGVMGYGYTF.